These 9 T cell receptor beta chains were all obtained from the same sample, sequenced in a study of cytomegalovirus exposure and HLA in healthy donors. PCR amplification relied on 60 Vbeta primers (plus 13 Jbeta primers). Profiled with immunoSEQ multiplex PCR; TCRdb holds only in-frame clones, not every one. The table includes about 190,000 clones, around 84% detected once. The sequencing input was PBMCs. All receptors derive from a woman in her 50s in good health and CMV-seropositive.

The CDR3 DNA follows: TGCAGTGCTACCGCGACTAACGAGCAGTACTTC. It yields the protein CSATATNEQYF. This chain connects TRBV20-1 to TRBJ2-7; D may be TRBD2 (5 bases). Trimming removed 4 bases from V and 5 bases from J, with 9 bases in between. This CDR3 is built from 11 residues. Germline V CDR1 and CDR2: DFQATT, SNEGSKA (reference sequence).

The V call is TRBV6-5, the J call TRBJ1-3; D unresolved. Per germline, CDR1 MNHEY and CDR2 SVGAGI. Trimming removed 5 bases from V and 5 bases from J, with 13 bases in between. The CDR3 contains 14 residues. The CDR3 DNA reads TGTGCCAGCAGTAACGAGGGTGGGCGAAACACCATATATTTT. Amino acids: CASSNEGGRNTIYF.

This clone was seen just once. This chain uses TRBV5-4 with TRBJ1-5; TRBD1 aligns across 8 bases. V dropped 4 bases and J dropped 7; count of bases not matched to a gene: 4. The CDR3 sequence is 13 residues long. In germline, CDR1 is SGHNT, CDR2 YYREEE (reference sequence). CDR3 DNA: TGTGCCAGCAGCGGACAGGGAGAGCAGCCCCAGCATTTT. It is translated as CASSGQGEQPQHF.

J is TRBJ2-2 and V is TRBV2; 12 bases fit TRBD2. J was trimmed by 8 bases and V by 7 bases; bases with no gene match: 14. The CDR3 spans 17 residues. CDR1 and CDR2 (germline): SNHLY, FYNNEI. CDR3 sequence: CASKPRTSGVSRGELFF. The CDR3 nucleotides are TGTGCCAGCAAACCTCGGACTAGCGGGGTCTCGAGGGGGGAGCTGTTTTTT. The full variable domain, rest sourced from reference TRBV2 and TRBJ2-2, is EPEVTQTPSHQVTQMGQEVILRCVPISNHLYFYWYRQILGQKVEFLVSFYNNEISEKSEIFDDQFSVERPDGSNFTLKIRSTKLEDSAMYFCASKPRTSGVSRGELFFGEGSRLTVL.

The chain employs TRBV7-3 and TRBJ2-1; TRBD2 matches at 7 bases. The CDR3 has 14 residues. The V gene end was trimmed by 3 bases and the J gene end by 4 bases; junction bases not matched to a gene: 3. Germline assignment: CDR1 SGHTA and CDR2 FQGTGA. The CDR3 spells CASSLTGGYNEQFF. CDR3 DNA sequence: TGTGCCAGCAGCTTGACGGGGGGTTACAATGAGCAGTTCTTC.

A remark on this clone: Its ends do not fully match the called genes, so a read error is possible. The chain recombines TRBV7-3 with TRBJ2-3, with 8 bases that match TRBD2. Germline lookup yields CDR1 SGHTA and CDR2 FQGTGA. This CDR3 is 13 amino acids long. The CDR3 DNA reads as TGTGCCAGCAGCTTAAGTCGGACTAGCACTCTCCATTTT. It encodes CASSLSRTSTLHF.

V and J are TRBV7-2 and TRBJ2-5, with 8 bases that match TRBD2. J gave up 7 bases and V 4 bases, and 5 bases lay outside the gene matches. CDR3 size: 13 residues. CDR1 and CDR2 from the germline V gene are SGHTA and FQGNSA. The CDR3 protein is CASSSGGLGTQYF. CDR3 in DNA: TGTGCCAGCAGCTCGGGGGGGTTAGGGACCCAGTACTTC.

The chain couples TRBV30 to TRBJ1-1; 7 positions agree with TRBD1. The germline V gene has CDR1 GTSNPN and CDR2 SVGIG (reference sequence). With 5 bases clipped from V and 2 bases from J, the junction kept 11 bases outside the gene matches. The CDR3 contains 15 residues. DNA for the CDR3: TGTGCCTGGGAACGGATCGACAGGGATAACACTGAAGCTTTCTTT. It translates to CAWERIDRDNTEAFF. The whole variable domain, remainder taken from reference TRBV30 and TRBJ1-1, is SQTIHQWPATLVQPVGSPLSLECTVEGTSNPNLYWYRQAAGRGLQLLFYSVGIGQISSEVPQNLSASRPQDRQFILSSKKLLLSDSGFYLCAWERIDRDNTEAFFGQGTRLTVV.

Only a few counts were recorded for this clone. The V and J genes are TRBV7-2 and TRBJ1-1; 10 bases are shared with TRBD1. This CDR3 comprises 14 residues. In germline, CDR1 is SGHTA, CDR2 FQGNSA. V was pared by 5 bases and J by 3 bases, with 3 bases of the junction left unmatched. CDR3 region: CASSGDRGDTEAFF. Written as DNA, the CDR3 is TGTGCCAGCAGCGGGGACAGGGGAGACACTGAAGCTTTCTTT.